This T cell receptor (beta chain) was sequenced during a study of identical twins. TCRdb reprocessed the 5' RACE reads via MiXCR and lists one record per CDR3 protein. The sample shows around 470,000 distinct CDR3 sequences, 12% to 15% of them seen only once. The CDR3 sequence is 12 residues long. Per the germline V gene, CDR1 is MNHEY and CDR2 is SVGAGI. Trimming took 5 bases from V and 10 from J; bases not matched to a gene: 6. This clonotype was seen a few times. The same sample was also used in a study of yellow fever vaccine responses in identical twins.

This chain links TRBV6-5 with TRBJ2-3; TRBD1 matches at 7 bases. Sequenced material: CD4+ T cells sorted from blood. The sequence was collected from a woman aged 18-29 years in good health. The CDR3 spells CASSSRGQAQYF. In DNA, the CDR3 is TGTGCCAGCAGTAGTCGCGGACAGGCGCAGTATTTT.